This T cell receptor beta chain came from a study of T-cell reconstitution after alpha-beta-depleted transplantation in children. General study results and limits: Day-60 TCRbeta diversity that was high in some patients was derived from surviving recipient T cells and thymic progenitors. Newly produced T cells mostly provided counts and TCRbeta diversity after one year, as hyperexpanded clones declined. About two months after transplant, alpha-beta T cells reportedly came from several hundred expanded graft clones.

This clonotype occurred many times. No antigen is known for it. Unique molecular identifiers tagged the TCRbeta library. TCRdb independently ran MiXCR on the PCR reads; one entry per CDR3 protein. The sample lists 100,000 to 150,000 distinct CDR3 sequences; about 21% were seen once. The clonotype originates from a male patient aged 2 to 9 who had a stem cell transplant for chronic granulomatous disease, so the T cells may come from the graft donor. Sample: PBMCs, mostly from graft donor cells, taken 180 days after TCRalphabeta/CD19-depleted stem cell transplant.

Here the CDR3 DNA reads TGTGCCAGCAGTTCGGGTACCTATGGCTACACCTTC. Protein product: CASSSGTYGYTF. J is TRBJ1-2 and V is TRBV28, with D unresolved. Per the germline V gene, CDR1 is MDHEN and CDR2 is SYDVKM. V was clipped by 4 bases and J by 4 bases, with 7 bases between them. The CDR3 is 12 amino acids.